The source of this T cell receptor beta chain is a study of T cell repertoires in cytomegalovirus infection. Study overall: Indications of both CMV infection and matching HLA type were provided by public TCR beta signatures.

Regarding the study as a whole: Carriers of CMV and the relevant HLA type were discriminated by public TCR beta frequency. CMV-specific TCR beta clonotypes restricted by HLA-C dominated the ex vivo response.

Germline loops: CDR1 SEHNR, CDR2 FQNEAQ (reference sequence). V was trimmed by 3 bases and J by 6 bases, leaving 9 bases between them. The CDR3 runs to 12 residues. This clonotype was counted a few times. Its specificity is unknown. In TCRdb, the reads were re-called with MiXCR into one record per CDR3 protein. The data show around 530,000 distinct CDR3 sequences, 26% seen once. This chain connects TRBV7-9 to TRBJ2-7, with D hard to call. The clonotype was recovered from a human donor in good health (CMV status not recorded). Some clones in this sample may be carry-over from other donors' samples. Sequencing was carried out using PBMCs. The CDR3 DNA is TGTGCCAGCAGCTTGTGGCTGCGCGAGCAGTACTTC. Its protein is CASSLWLREQYF.